This TCR beta chain was observed in a study of OX40 agonist ivuxolimab in advanced cancers. Study summary: Patients received ivuxolimab, an agonistic anti-OX40 (CD134) antibody. Findings and caveats of the study: With doses of 0.1-3.0 mg/kg, partial responders showed among the lowest clonal expansion. With doses of 0.1 to 3.0 mg/kg, CD4+ and CD8+ blood T cells had undergone clonal expansion by week 6.

As for this clone: The target antigen is unknown.

TCRdb's copy holds only in-frame clones and misses some; the assay was immunoSEQ multiplex PCR. The table has over 60,000 clones, around 89% seen once; the top ten hold about 0.94%. The starting material was CD4+ or CD8+ T cells sorted from blood, obtained in a trial of the OX40 agonist ivuxolimab. The origin of this receptor is an adult with an advanced solid tumor such as melanoma, head and neck, liver or kidney cancer.

The DNA of the CDR3 is TGCGCCAGCAGCTTGGGTGGGACAGAGAATTCACCCCTCCACTTT. This gives the protein CASSLGGTENSPLHF. J is TRBJ1-6 and V is TRBV5-1, with 7 bases lining up with TRBD1. This CDR3 has 15 residues. V shed 0 bases and J 7 bases; nucleotides not matched to a gene: 4. Germline CDR1 and CDR2: SGHRS and YFSETQ.